This TCR beta chain comes out of a study of blood T cell repertoires in COVID-19. Study in general: The study drew acute and convalescent COVID-19 samples from the United States, Italy and Spain. Sample material is recorded as cDNA or gDNA derived from T cells, B-cell-depleted T cells, or PBMCs.

J was trimmed by 3 bases and V by 6 bases; bases with no gene match: 5. CDR3 length: 14 residues. Germline V gives CDR1 MNHEY, CDR2 SMNVEV (reference sequence). Authors' data handling: Reference gene primer amplification gave estimated nucleated cell counts. Only in-frame clones appear in the TCRdb table, and some are missing; sequencing was by immunoSEQ multiplex PCR. Clone size and V and J calls were adopted from that table, with D and trimming inferred from the DNA. The sample has under 80,000 clones; around 87% are singletons. This clonotype was obtained from a human donor in a cohort sampled during active COVID-19. The source material was peripheral blood. J is TRBJ2-3 and V is TRBV27; 8 nucleotides match TRBD1. DNA of the CDR3: TGTGCCAGCAGACGGGACAGGCCGACAGATACGCAGTATTTT. It yields the protein CASRRDRPTDTQYF.